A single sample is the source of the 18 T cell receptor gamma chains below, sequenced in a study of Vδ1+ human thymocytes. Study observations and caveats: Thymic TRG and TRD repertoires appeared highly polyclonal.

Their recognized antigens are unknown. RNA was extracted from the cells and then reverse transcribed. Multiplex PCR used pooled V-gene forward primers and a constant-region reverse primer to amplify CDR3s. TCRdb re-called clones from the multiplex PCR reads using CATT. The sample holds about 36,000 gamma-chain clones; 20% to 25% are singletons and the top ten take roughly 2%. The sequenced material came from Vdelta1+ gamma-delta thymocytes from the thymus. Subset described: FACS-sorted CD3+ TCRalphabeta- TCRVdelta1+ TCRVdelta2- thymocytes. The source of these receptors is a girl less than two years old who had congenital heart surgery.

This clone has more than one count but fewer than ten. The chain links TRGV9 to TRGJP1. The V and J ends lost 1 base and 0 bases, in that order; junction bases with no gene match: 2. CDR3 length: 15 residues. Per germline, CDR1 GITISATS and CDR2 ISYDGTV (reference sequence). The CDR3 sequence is CALWEVDTTGWFKIF. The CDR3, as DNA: TGTGCCTTGTGGGAGGTTGATACCACTGGTTGGTTCAAGATATTT.

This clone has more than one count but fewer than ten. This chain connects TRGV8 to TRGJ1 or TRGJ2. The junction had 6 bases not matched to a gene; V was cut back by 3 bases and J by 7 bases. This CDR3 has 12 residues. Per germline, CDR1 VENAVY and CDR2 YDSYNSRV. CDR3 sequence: CATWDGEYKKLF. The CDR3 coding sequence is TGTGCCACCTGGGATGGCGAATATAAGAAACTCTTT.

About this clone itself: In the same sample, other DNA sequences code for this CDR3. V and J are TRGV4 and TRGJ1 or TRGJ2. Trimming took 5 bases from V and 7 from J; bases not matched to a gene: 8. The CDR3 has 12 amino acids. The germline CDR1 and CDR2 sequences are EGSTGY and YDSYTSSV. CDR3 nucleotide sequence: TGTGCCACCTGGGGCGGGGGGTATAAGAAACTCTTT. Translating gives CATWGGGYKKLF.

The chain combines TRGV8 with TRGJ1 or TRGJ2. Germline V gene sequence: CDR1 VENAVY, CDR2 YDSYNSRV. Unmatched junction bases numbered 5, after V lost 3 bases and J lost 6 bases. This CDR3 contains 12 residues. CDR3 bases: TGTGCCACCTGGGATCCAGTTTATAAGAAACTCTTT. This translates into CATWDPVYKKLF.

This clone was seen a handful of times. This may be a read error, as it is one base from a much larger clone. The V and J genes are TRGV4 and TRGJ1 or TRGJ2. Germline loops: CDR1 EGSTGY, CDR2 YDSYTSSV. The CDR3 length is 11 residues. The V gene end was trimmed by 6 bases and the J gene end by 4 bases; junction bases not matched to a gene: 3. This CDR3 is CATWMYYKKLF. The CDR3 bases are TGTGCCACCTGGATGTATTATAAGAAACTCTTT.

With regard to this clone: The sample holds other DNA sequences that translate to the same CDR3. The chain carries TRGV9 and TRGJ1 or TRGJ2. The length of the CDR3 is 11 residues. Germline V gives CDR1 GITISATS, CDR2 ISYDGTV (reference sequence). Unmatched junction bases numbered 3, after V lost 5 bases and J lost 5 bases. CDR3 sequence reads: CALWGDYKKLF. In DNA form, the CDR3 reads TGTGCCTTGTGGGGCGATTATAAGAAACTCTTT.

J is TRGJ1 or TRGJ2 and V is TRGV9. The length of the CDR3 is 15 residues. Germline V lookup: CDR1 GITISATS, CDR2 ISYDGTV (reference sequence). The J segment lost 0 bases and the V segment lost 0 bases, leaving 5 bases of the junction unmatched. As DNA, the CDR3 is TGTGCCTTGTGGGAGGTGGCGGCGAATTATTATAAGAAACTCTTT. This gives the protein CALWEVAANYYKKLF.

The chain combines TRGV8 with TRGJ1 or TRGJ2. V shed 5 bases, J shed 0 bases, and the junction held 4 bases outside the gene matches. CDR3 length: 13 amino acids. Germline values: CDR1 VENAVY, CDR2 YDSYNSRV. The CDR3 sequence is CATWGANYYKKLF. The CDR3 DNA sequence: TGTGCCACCTGGGGAGCGAATTATTATAAGAAACTCTTT.

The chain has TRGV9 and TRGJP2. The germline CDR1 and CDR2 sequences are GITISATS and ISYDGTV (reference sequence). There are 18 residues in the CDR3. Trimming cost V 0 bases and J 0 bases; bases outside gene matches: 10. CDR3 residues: CALWEVLLANSSDWIKTF. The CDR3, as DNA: TGTGCCTTGTGGGAGGTGCTTTTGGCTAATAGTAGTGATTGGATCAAGACGTTT.

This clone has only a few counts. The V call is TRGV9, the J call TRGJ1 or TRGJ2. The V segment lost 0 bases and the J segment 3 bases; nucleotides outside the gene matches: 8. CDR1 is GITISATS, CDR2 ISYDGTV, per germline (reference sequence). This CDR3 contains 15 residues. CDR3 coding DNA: TGTGCCTTGTGGGAGGTGCATGGTAGTTATTATAAGAAACTCTTT. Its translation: CALWEVHGSYYKKLF.

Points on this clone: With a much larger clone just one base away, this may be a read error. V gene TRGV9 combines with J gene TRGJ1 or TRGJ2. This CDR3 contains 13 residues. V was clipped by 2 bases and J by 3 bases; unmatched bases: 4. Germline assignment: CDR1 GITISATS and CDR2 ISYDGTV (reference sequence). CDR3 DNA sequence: TGTGCCTTGTGGGAGGGGATTTATTATAAGAAACTCTTT. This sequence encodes CALWEGIYYKKLF.

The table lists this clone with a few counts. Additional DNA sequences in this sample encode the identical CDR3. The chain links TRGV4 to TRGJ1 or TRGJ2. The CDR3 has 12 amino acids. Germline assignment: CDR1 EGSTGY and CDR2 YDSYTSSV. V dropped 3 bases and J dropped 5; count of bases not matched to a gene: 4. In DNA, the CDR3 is TGTGCCACCTGGGATTCCGATTATAAGAAACTCTTT. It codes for CATWDSDYKKLF.

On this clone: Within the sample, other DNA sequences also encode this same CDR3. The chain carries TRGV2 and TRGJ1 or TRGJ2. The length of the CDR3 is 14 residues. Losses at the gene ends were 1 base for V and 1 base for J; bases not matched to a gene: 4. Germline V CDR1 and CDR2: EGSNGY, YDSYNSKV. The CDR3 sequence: CATWDGHNYYKKLF. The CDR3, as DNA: TGTGCCACCTGGGACGGTCATAATTATTATAAGAAACTCTTT.

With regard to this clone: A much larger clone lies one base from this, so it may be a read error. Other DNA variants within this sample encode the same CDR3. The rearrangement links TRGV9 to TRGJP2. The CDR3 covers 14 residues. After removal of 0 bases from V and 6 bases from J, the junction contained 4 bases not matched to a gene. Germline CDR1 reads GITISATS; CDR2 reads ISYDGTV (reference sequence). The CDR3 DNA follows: TGTGCCTTGTGGGAGGTGCAGGGTGATTGGATCAAGACGTTT. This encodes CALWEVQGDWIKTF.

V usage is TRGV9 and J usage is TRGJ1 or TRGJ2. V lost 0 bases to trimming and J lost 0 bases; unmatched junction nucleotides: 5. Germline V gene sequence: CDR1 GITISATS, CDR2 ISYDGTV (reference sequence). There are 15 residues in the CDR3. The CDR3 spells CALWEVRMNYYKKLF. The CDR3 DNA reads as TGTGCCTTGTGGGAGGTGCGGATGAATTATTATAAGAAACTCTTT.

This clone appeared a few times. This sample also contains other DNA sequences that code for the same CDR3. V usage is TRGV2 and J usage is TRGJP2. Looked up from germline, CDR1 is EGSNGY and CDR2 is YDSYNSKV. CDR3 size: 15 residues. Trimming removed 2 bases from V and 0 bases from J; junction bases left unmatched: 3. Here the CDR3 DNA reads TGTGCCACCTGGGACGCTTATAGTAGTGATTGGATCAAGACGTTT. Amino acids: CATWDAYSSDWIKTF.

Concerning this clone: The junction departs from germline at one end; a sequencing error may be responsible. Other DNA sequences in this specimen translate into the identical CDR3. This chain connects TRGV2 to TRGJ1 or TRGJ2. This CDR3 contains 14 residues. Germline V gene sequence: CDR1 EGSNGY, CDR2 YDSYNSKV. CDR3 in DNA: TGTGCCACCTGGGACGGTACGAATTATTACAAGAAACTCTTT. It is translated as CATWDGTNYYKKLF.

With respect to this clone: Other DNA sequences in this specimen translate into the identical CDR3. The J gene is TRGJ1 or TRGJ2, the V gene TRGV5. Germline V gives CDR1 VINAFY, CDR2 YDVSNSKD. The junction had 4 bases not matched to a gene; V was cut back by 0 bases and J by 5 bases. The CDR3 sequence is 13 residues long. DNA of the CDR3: TGTGCCACCTGGGACAGGCAAGATTATAAGAAACTCTTT. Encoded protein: CATWDRQDYKKLF.